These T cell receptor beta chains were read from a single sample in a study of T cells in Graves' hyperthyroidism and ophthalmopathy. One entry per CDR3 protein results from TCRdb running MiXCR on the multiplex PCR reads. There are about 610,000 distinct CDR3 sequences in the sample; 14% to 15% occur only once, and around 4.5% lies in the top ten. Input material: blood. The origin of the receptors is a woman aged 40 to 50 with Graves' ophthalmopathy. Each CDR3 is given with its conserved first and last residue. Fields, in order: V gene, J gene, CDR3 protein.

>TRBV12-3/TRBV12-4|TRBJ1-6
CASSPGQGFSPLHF
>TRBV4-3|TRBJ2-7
CASSQDPGAQYEQYF
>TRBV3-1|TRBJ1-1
CASSQTPGGGGTEAFF
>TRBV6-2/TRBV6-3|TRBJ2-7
CASSYSLIAGGSYEQYF
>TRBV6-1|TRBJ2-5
CASSELAGSVETQYF
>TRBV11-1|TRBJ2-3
CASSLRPLRELVTDTQYF
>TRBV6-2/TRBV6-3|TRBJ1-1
CASGEGLNTEAFF
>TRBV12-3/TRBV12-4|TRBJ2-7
CASSTSTGREQYF
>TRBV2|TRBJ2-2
CASSPRAANTGELFF
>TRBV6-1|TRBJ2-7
CASRLAGFYEQYF
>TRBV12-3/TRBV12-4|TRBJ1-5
CASRPSTGGVRTDQPQHF
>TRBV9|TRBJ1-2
CASSVADGRDYGYTF
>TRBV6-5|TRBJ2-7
CASSYSRASGSVEQYF
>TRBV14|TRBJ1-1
CASSLDFMNTEAFF
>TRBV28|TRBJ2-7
CASTPPGVANPYEQYF
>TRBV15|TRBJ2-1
CATSRELPFSYNEQFF
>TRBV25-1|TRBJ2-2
CASSEPQDTGELFF
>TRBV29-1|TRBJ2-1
CSVTGGGEQFF
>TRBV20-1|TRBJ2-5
CSANIAGGSPGTQYF
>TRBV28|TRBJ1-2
CASNGEANYGYTF
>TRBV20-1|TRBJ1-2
CSAPPGVGYGYTF
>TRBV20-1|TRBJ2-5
CSAWGLAGGPETQYF
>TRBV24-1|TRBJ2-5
CAKGDAGAAETQYF
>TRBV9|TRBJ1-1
CASSVGRAMNTEAFF
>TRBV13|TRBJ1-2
CASSSGGRYGYTF
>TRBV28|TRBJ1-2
CASSRDRAFDLDGYTF
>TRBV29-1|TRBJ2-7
CSVESPTGFSYEQYF
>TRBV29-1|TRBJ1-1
CSGKGQTNTEAFF
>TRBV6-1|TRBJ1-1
CASSKPGGGVNTEAFF
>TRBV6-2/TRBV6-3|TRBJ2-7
CASSYGTSGVSSYEQYF
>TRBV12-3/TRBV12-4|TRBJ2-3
CASSLARVTDTQYF
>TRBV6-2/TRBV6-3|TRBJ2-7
CASRTYNSYEQYF
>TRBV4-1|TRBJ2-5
CASSQDLGTGTGETQYF
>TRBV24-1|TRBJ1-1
CATSDSLVEGAYF
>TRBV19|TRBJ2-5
CASSIGSGAGETQYF
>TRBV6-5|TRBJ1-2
CASTRSGRYYGYTF
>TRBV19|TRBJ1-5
CASRRTGTNQPQHF
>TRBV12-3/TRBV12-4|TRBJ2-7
CASSFDGPGYEQYF
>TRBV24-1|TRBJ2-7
CATSETGQGGYEQYF
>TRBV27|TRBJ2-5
CASSLGSLGTQYF
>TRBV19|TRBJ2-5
CASSIVGRARGQETQYF
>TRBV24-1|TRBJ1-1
CATSAHIGSGGAFF
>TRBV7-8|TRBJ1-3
CASSSSPGHSSGNTIYF
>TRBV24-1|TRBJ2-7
CATSDSGQTYEQYF
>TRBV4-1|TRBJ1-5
CASSQSDASNQPQHF
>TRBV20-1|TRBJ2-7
CSARIGGNYEQYF
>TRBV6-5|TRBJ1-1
CASSYSTGLGGQAEAFF
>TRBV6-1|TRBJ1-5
CASTPGTNQPQHF
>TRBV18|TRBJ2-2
CASSGNRGTNTGELFF
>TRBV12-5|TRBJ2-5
CASGDRGLKTQYF
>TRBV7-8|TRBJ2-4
CASSPERAQGDIQYF
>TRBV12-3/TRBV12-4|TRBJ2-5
CASSMTSGNLETQYF
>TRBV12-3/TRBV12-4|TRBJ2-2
CASSSTGSHTGELFF
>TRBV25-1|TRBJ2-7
CASSEPGLSLEQYF
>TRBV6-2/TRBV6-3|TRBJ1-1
CASSYSFNTEAFF
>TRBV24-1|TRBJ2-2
CAARGASGELFF
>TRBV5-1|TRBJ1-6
CASSSQPDGRNSPLHF
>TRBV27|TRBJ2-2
CASRHAVGTSDDTGELFF